This T cell receptor (beta chain) was documented in a study of response to subunit inactivated influenza vaccine. TCRdb processed the RT-PCR reads anew with MiXCR; each CDR3 protein has one entry. The sample includes around 750,000 distinct CDR3 sequences, 21% of them seen just once. This TCR came from a man aged 50-59 years who received an inactivated influenza vaccine. Sequencing used PBMCs from blood, obtained 5 days after vaccination.

The CDR3 sequence is CASSAGPGGETQYF. The CDR3 DNA reads TGCGCCAGCAGCGCGGGACCTGGGGGAGAGACCCAGTACTTC. The chain employs TRBV5-1 and TRBJ2-5, with D possibly TRBD2 on 6 matching bases. V was clipped by 4 bases and J by 4 bases, with 14 bases between them. CDR1 and CDR2 from the germline V gene are SGHRS and YFSETQ. This CDR3 is built from 14 residues.